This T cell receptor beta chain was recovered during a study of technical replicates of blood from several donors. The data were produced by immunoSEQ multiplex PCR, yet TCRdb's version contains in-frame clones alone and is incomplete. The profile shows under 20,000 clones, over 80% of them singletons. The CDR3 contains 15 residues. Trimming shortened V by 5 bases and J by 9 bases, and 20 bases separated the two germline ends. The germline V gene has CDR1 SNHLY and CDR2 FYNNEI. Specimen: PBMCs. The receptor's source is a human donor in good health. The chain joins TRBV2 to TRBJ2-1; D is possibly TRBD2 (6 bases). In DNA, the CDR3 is TGTGCCAGCAGTTACGGATTCGGGAGAGCCAGTGAGCAGTTCTTC. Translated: CASSYGFGRASEQFF.